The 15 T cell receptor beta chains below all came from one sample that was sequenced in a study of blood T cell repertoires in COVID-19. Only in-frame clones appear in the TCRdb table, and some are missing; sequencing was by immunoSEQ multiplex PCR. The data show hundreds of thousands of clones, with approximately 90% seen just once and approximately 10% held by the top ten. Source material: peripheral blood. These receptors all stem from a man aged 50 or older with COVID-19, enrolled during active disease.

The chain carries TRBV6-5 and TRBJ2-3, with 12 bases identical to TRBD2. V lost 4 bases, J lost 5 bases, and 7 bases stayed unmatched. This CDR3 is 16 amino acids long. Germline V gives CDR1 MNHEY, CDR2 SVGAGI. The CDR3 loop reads CASSSLAGGSLDTQYF. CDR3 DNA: TGTGCCAGCAGTTCCCTAGCGGGGGGGAGCCTAGATACGCAGTATTTT.

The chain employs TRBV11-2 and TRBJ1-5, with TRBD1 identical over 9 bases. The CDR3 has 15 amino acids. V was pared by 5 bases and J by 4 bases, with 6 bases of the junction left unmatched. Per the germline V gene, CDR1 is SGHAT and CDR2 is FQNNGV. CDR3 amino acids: CASSPGTGQNQPQHF. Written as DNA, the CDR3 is TGTGCCAGCAGCCCCGGGACAGGGCAAAATCAGCCCCAGCATTTT.

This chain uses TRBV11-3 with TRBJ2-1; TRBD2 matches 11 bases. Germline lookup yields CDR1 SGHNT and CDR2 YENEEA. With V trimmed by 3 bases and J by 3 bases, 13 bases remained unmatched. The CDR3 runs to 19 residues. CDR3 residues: CASSFSSGGPTHDYNEQFF. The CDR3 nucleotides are TGTGCCAGCAGCTTTTCTAGCGGGGGGCCCACACACGACTACAATGAGCAGTTCTTC. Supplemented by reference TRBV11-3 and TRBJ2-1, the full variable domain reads EAGVVQSPRYKIIEKKQPVAFWCNPISGHNTLYWYLQNLGQGPELLIRYENEEAVDDSQLPKDRFSAERLKGVDSTLKIQPAELGDSAVYLCASSFSSGGPTHDYNEQFFGPGTRLTVL.

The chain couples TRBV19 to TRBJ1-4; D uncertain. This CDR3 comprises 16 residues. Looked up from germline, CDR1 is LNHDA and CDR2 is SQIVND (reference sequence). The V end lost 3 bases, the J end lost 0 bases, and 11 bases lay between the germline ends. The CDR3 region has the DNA TGTGCCAGTAGTATCGGCGCTAGAACAACTAATGAAAAACTGTTTTTT. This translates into CASSIGARTTNEKLFF.

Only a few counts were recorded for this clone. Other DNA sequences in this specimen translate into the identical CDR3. In DNA form, the CDR3 reads TGTGCCAGCAGCTTAGGGGGCGGAGCCTACGAGCAGTACTTC. This translates into CASSLGGGAYEQYF. The chain is built from TRBV7-9 and TRBJ2-7; the D gene is possibly TRBD1 (5 bases). The CDR3 runs to 14 residues. The germline gives CDR1 SEHNR, CDR2 FQNEAQ (reference sequence). V was clipped by 1 base and J by 2 bases, with 9 bases between them.

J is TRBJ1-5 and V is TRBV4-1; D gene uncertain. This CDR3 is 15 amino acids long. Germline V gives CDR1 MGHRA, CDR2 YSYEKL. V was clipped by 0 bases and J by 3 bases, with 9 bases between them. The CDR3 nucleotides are TGCGCCAGCAGCCAAGAGATGGAGTACAATCAGCCCCAGCATTTT. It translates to CASSQEMEYNQPQHF.

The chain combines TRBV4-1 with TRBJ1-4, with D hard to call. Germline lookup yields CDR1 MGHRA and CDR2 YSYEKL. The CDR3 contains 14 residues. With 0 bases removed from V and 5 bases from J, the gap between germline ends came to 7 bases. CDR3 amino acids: CASSQEQTNEKLFF. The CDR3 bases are TGCGCCAGCAGCCAAGAACAGACGAATGAAAAACTGTTTTTT.

The CDR3 protein is CASSNDGTGVSPLHF. CDR3 DNA: TGCGCCAGCAGCAATGACGGGACAGGGGTGTCACCCCTCCACTTT. The V call is TRBV5-1, the J call TRBJ1-6; TRBD1 matches at 10 bases. The CDR3 totals 15 residues. Unmatched junction bases numbered 8, after V lost 4 bases and J lost 10 bases. Germline assignment: CDR1 SGHRS and CDR2 YFSETQ.

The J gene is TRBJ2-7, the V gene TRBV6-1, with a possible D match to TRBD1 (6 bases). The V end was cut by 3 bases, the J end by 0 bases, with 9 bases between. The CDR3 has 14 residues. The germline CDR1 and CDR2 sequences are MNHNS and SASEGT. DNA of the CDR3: TGTGCCAGCAGTGACAGGGGCCACTCCTACGAGCAGTACTTC. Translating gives CASSDRGHSYEQYF.

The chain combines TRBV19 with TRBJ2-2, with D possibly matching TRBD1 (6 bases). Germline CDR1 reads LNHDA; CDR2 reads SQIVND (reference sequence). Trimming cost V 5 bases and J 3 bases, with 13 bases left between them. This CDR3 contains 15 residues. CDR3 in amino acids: CASSPPGADTGELFF. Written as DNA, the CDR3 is TGTGCCAGTAGTCCCCCAGGGGCGGACACCGGGGAGCTGTTTTTT.

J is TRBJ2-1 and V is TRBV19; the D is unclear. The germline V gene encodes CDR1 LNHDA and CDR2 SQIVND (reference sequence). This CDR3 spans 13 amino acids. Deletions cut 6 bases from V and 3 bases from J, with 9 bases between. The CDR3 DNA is TGTGCCAGTAGCCAACAGAACTACAATGAGCAGTTCTTC. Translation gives CASSQQNYNEQFF.

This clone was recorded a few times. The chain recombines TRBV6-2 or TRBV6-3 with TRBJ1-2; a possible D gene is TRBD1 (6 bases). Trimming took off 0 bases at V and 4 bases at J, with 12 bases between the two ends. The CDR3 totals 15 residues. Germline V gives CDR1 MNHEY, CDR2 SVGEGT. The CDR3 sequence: CASSYSWGRGYGYTF. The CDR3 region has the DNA TGTGCCAGCAGTTACTCGTGGGGGCGCGGCTATGGCTACACCTTC.

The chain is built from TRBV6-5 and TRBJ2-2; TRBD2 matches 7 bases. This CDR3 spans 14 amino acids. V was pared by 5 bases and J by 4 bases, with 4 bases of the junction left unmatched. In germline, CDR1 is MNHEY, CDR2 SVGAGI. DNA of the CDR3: TGTGCCAGCAGTCGACAGCGGGGCACCGGGGAGCTGTTTTTT. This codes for CASSRQRGTGELFF.

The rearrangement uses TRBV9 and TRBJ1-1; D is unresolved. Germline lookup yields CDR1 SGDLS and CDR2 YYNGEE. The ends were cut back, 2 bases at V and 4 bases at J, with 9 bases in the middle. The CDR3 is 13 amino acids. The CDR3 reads CASSVLGSTEAFF. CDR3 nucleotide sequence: TGTGCCAGCAGCGTGCTGGGGAGCACTGAAGCTTTCTTT.

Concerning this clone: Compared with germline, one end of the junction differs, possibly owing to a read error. The CDR3 DNA reads as TGTTCCATTGGGCGCAACTATGGCTACACCTTC. Translation: CSIGRNYGYTF. The rearrangement joins TRBV29-1 to TRBJ1-2; D gene unclear. The CDR3 is made up of 11 amino acids. Per the germline V gene, CDR1 is SQVTM and CDR2 is ANQGSEA.